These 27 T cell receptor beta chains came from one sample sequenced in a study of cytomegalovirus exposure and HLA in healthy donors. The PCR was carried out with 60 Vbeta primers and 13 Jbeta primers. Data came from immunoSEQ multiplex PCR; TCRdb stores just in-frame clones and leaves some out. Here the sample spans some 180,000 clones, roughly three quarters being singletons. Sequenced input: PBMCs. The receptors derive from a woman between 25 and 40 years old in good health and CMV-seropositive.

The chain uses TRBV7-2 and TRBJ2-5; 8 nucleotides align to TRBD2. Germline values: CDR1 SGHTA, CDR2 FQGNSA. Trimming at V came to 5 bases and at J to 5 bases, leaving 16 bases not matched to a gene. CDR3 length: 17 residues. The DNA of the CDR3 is TGTGCCAGCAGCCGCCTAGGCGGGTCGCGGGGGGCGGAGACCCAGTACTTC. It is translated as CASSRLGGSRGAETQYF.

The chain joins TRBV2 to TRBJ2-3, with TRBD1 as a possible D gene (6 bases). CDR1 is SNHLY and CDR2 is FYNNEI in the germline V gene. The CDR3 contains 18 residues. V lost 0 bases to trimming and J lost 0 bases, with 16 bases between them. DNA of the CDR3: TGTGCCAGCAGTGAAGCGCTTCTGGACAGCCCTAGCACAGATACGCAGTATTTT. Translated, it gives CASSEALLDSPSTDTQYF.

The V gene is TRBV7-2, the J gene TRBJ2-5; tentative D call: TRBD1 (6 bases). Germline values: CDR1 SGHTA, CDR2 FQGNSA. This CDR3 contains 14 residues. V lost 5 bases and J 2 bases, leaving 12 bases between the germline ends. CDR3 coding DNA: TGTGCCAGCAGCCCCAGGACAGTACAAGAGACCCAGTACTTC. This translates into CASSPRTVQETQYF.

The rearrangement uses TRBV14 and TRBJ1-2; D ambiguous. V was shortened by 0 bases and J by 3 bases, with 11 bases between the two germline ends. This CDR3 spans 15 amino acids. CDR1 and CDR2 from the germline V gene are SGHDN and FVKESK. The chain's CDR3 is CASSQDLQEDYGYTF. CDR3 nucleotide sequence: TGTGCCAGCAGCCAAGATCTGCAGGAGGACTATGGCTACACCTTC.

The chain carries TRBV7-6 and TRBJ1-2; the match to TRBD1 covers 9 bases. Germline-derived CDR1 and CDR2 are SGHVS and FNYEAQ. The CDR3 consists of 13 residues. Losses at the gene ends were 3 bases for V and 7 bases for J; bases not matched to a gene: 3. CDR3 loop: CASSFTGGRGYTF. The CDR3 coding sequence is TGTGCCAGCAGCTTTACAGGGGGCCGTGGCTACACCTTC.

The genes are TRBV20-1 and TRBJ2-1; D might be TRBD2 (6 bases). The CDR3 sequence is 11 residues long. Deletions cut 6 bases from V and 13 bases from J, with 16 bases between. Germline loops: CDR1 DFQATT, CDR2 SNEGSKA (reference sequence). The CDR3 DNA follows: TGCAGTGCCCTAGGGGAGGTAACCCAGTTCTTC. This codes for CSALGEVTQFF.

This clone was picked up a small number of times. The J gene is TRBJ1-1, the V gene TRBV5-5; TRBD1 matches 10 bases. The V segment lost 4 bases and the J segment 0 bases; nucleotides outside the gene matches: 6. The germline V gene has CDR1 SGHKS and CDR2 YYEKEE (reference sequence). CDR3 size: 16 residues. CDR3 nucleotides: TGTGCCAGCAGCCGGCCGGGACAGGGGATGAACACTGAAGCTTTCTTT. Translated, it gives CASSRPGQGMNTEAFF.

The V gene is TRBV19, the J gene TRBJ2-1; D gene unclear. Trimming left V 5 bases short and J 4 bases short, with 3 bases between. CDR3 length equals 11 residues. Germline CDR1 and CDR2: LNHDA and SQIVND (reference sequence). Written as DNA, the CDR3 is TGTGCCAGTAGTTCATACAATGAGCAGTTCTTC. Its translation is CASSSYNEQFF.

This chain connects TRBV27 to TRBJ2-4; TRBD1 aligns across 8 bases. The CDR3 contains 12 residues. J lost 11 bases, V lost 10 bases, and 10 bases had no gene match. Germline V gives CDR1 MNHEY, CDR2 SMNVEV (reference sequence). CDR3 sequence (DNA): TGTGCCACGAGCGAAGGGACAGGTGTTCAGTACTTC. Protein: CATSEGTGVQYF.

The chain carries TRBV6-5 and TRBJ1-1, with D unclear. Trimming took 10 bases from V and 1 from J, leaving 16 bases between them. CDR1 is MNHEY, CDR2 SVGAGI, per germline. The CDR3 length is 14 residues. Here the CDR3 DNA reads TGTGCCACCTCCAACACAGTCGGGAACACTGAAGCTTTCTTT. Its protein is CATSNTVGNTEAFF.

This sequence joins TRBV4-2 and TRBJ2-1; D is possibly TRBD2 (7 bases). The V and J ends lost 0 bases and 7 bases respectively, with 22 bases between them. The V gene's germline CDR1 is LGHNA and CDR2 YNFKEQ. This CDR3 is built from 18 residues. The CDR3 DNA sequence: TGTGCCAGCAGCCAAGATCTTGGGGTGGCGGGGGCCCGAAATGAGCAGTTCTTC. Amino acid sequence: CASSQDLGVAGARNEQFF.

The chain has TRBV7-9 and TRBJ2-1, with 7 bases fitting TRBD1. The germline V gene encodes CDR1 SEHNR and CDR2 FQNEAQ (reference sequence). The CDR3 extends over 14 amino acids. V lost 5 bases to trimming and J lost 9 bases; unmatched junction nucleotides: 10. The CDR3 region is CASSGDLRGREQFF. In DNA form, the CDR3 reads TGTGCCAGCAGCGGGGATCTAAGGGGGCGTGAGCAGTTCTTC.

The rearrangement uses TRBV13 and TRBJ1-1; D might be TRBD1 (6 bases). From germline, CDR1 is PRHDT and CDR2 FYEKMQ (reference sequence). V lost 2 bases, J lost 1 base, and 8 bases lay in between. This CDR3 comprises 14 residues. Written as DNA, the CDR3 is TGTGCCAGCAGCTTAACAGGGAAGAACACTGAAGCTTTCTTT. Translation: CASSLTGKNTEAFF.

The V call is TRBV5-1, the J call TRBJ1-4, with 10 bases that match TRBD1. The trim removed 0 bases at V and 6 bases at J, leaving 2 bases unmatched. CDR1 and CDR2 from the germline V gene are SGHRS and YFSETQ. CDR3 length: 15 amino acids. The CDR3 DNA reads TGCGCCAGCAGCTTGGGCGGGACAGGGGATGAAAAACTGTTTTTT. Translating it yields CASSLGGTGDEKLFF.

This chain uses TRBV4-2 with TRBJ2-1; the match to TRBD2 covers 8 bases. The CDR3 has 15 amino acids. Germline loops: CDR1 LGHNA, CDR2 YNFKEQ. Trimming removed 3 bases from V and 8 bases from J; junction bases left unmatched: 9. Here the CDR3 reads CASSQPRGEADEQFF. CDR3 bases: TGTGCCAGCAGCCAGCCGCGGGGGGAGGCCGATGAGCAGTTCTTC.

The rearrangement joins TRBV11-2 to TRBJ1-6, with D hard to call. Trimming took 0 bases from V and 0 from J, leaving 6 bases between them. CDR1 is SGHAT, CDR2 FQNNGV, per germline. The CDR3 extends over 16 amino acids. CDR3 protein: CASSLERSSYNSPLHF. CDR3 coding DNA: TGTGCCAGCAGCTTAGAAAGGAGCTCCTATAATTCACCCCTCCACTTT.

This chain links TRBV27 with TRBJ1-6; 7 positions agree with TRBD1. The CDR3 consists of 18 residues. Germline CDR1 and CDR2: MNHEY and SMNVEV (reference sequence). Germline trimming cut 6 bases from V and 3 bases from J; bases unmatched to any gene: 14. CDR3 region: CASSPYYRGRNYNSPLHF. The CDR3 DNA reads TGTGCCAGCAGCCCTTATTACAGGGGCAGAAACTATAATTCACCCCTCCACTTT.

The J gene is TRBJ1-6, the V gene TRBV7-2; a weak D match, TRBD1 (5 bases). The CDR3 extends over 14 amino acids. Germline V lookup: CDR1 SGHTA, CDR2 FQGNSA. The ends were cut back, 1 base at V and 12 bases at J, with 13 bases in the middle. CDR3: CASSLEGRAEPLHF. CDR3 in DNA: TGTGCCAGCAGCTTAGAGGGCAGGGCCGAACCCCTCCACTTT.

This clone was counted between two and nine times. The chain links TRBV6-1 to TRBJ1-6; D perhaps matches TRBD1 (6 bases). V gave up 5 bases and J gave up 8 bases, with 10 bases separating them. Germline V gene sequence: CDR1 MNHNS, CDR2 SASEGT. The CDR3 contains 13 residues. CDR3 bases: TGTGCCAGCAGTAGGGACAACTATTCACCCCTCCACTTT. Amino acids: CASSRDNYSPLHF.

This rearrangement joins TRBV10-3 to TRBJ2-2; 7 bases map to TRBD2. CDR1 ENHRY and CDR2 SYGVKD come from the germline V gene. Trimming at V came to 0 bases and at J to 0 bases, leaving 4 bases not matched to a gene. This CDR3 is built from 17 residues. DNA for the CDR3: TGTGCCATCAGTGAGTCGAAGGGACTATCGAACACCGGGGAGCTGTTTTTT. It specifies CAISESKGLSNTGELFF.

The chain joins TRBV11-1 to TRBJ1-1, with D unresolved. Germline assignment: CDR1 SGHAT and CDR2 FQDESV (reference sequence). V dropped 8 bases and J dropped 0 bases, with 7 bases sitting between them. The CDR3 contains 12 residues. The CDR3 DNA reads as TGTGCCAGCTCCGGGATGAACACTGAAGCTTTCTTT. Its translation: CASSGMNTEAFF.

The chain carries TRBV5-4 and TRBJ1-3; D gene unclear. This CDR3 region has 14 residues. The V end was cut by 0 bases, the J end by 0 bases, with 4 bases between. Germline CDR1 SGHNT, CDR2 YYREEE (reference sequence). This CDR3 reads CASSLDISGNTIYF. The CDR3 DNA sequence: TGTGCCAGCAGCTTGGACATCTCTGGAAACACCATATATTTT.

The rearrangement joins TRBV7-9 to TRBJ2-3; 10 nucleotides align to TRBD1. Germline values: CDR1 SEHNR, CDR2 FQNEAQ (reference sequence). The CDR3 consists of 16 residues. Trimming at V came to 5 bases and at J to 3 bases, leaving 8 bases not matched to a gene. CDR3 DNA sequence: TGTGCCAGCAGCGGAGGGACAGGGGATAGTACAGATACGCAGTATTTT. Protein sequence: CASSGGTGDSTDTQYF.

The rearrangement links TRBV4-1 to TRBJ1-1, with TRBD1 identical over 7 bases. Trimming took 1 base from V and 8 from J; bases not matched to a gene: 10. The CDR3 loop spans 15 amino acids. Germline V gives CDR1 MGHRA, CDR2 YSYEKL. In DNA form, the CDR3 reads TGCGCCAGCAGCCAAGGAGACAGGGACTTAGGGGAAGCTTTCTTT. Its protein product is CASSQGDRDLGEAFF.

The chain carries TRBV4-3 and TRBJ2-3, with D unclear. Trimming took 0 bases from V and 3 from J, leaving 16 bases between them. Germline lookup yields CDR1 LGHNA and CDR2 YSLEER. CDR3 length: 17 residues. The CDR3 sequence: CASSQEQSVTRTDTQYF. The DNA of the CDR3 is TGCGCCAGCAGCCAAGAACAATCCGTGACGAGGACAGATACGCAGTATTTT.

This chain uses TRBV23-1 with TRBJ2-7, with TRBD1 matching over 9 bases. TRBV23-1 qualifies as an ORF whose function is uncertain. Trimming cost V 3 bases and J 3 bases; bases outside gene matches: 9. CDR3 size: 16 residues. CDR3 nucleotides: TGCGCCAGCAGTCACCCCGGACAGGGGTCAATCTACGAGCAGTACTTC. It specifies CASSHPGQGSIYEQYF.

This chain's CDR3 is CASSSRQTNQPQHF. The CDR3 DNA reads TGTGCCAGCAGTTCCCGACAGACAAATCAGCCCCAGCATTTT. This sequence joins TRBV6-5 and TRBJ1-5; a possible D gene is TRBD1 (5 bases). The CDR3 is 14 residues long. From germline, CDR1 is MNHEY and CDR2 SVGAGI. V was trimmed by 4 bases and J by 4 bases, leaving 11 bases between them.